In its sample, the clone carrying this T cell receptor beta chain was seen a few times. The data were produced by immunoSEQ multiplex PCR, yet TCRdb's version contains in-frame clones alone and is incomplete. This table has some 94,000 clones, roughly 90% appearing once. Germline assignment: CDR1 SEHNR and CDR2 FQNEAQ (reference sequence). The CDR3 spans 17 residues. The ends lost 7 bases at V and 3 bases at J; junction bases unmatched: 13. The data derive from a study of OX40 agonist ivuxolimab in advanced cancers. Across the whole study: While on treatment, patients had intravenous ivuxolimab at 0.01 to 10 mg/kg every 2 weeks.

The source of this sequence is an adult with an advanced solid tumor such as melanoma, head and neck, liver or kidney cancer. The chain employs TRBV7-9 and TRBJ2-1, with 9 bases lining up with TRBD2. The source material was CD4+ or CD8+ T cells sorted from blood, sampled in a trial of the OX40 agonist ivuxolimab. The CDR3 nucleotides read TGTGCCAGCAAGCCGACTAGCGGCGTCAATTTCTACAATGAGCAGTTCTTC. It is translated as CASKPTSGVNFYNEQFF.